The present T cell receptor (beta chain) was sequenced within a study of lymphopenia after photon versus proton radiotherapy. Study outcomes and limitations: Post-nadir diversity loss with photons came from oligoclonal expansion, particularly CD8+ Temra cells. Relative stability marked proton patients; photon patients lost diversity and naive cells.

The table came from immunoSEQ multiplex PCR; TCRdb's copy has only in-frame clones and leaves some out. The table has tens of thousands of clones, about 86% seen once; the top ten hold under 1.5%. This clone was seen just once. Its specificity is not known. CDR1 SNHLY and CDR2 FYNNEI come from the germline V gene. There are 14 residues in the CDR3. Trimming removed 6 bases from V and 6 bases from J, with 16 bases in between. The chain recombines TRBV2 with TRBJ2-3; the D gene is possibly TRBD2 (6 bases). Source: peripheral blood, taken from a patient treated with proton-based radiotherapy. The receptor's source is a man aged 60-69 years with pancreatic cancer. The chain's CDR3 is CASRYPSAGDTQYF. Written as DNA, the CDR3 is TGTGCCAGCAGGTATCCTAGCGCCGGGGATACGCAGTATTTT.